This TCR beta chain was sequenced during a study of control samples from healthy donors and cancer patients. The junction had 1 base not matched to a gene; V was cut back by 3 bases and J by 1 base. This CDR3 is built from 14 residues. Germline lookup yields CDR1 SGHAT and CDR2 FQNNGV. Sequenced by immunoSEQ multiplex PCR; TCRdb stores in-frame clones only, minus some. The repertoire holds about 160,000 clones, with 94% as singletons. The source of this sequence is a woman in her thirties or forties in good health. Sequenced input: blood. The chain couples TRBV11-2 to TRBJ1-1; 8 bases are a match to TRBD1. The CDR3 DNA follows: TGTGCCAGCAGCTTCGGGACAGGGAACACTGAAGCTTTCTTT. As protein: CASSFGTGNTEAFF.